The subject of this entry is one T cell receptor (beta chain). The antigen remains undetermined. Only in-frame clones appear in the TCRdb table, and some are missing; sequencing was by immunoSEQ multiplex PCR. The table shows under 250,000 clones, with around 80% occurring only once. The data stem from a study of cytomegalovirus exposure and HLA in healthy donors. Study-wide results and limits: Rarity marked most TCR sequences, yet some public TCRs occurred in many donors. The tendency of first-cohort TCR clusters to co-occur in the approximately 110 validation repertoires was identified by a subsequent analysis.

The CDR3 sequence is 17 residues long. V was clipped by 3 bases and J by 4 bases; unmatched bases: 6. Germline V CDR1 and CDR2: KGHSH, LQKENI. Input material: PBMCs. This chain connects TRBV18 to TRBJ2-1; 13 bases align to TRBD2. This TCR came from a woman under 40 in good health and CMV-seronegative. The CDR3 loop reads CASSPRLAGGPYNEQFF. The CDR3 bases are TGTGCCAGCTCACCCCGACTAGCGGGAGGCCCATACAATGAGCAGTTCTTC. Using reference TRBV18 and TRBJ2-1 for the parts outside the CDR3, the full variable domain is NAGVMQNPRHLVRRRGQEARLRCSPMKGHSHVYWYRQLPEEGLKFMVYLQKENIIDESGMPKERFSAEFPKEGPSILRIQQVVRGDSAAYFCASSPRLAGGPYNEQFFGPGTRLTVL.